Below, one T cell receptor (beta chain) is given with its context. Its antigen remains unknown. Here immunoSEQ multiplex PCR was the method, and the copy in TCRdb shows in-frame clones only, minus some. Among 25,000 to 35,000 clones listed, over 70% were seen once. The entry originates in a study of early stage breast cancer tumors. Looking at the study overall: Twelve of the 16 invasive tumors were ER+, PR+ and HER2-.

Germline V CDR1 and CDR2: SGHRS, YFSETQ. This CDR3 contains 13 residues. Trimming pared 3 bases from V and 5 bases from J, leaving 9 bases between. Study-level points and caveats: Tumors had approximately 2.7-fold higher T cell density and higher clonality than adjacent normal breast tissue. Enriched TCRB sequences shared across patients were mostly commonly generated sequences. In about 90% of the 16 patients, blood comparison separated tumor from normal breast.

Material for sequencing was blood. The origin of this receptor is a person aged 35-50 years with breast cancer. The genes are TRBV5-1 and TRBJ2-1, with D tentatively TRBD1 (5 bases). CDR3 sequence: CASSYAGNNEQFF. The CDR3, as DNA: TGCGCCAGCAGCTATGCAGGGAACAATGAGCAGTTCTTC.